This T cell receptor (beta chain) was identified in a study of vaccination effects on CD4 cells after COVID-19. Comments on this clone: Antigen specificity is unknown.

This CDR3 has 14 amino acids. Germline V gene lookup returns CDR1 MNHEY and CDR2 SVGAGI. Trimming took 6 bases from V and 0 from J, leaving 11 bases between them. The assay was immunoSEQ multiplex PCR, and TCRdb's table has in-frame clones only and misses some. Among tens of thousands of clones listed, around 78% were seen once. The ViraFEST assay expanded antigen-specific CD4+ T cells with viral peptide pools before sequencing. Following a roughly 11-day culture, CD4+ T cells were purified. Participants completed two doses of the BNT162b2 or mRNA-1273 vaccine. This sequence joins TRBV6-5 and TRBJ1-1; possibly TRBD1 for D (5 bases). The sequence came from a human donor who received a COVID-19 vaccine. The material was CD4+ T cells from PBMCs cultured with HCoV-229E spike peptides, obtained after COVID-19 vaccination. CDR3 DNA sequence: TGTGCCAGCAGAAACAGGAGACTGAACACTGAAGCTTTCTTT. This codes for CASRNRRLNTEAFF.